These T cell receptor beta chains were read from a single sample in a study of response to subunit inactivated influenza vaccine. TCRdb fed the RT-PCR reads into MiXCR, producing one record per CDR3 protein. The sample lists hundreds of thousands of distinct CDR3 sequences, around 9.9% occurring once. This specimen consisted of PBMCs from blood, obtained roughly 46 days after vaccination. These receptors all stem from a man aged 50 to 60 who received an inactivated influenza vaccine. Each CDR3 is given with its conserved first and last residue. Each record gives: D gene, V gene, J gene, clone size, CDR3 DNA, CDR3 protein. The D gene is left open where the match is weak. A clone size is listed for some rows: how often the clone was seen (once, few, many), or a class if it is expanded.

.	TRBV20-1	TRBJ2-3	.	TGCAGTGCTCTCAAGGGGGATACGCAGTATTTT	CSALKGDTQYF
TRBD2	TRBV3-1	TRBJ2-1	few	TGTGCCAGCAGCCAAGTGGGACTAGCGGGCTACAATGAGCAGTTCTTC	CASSQVGLAGYNEQFF
TRBD1	TRBV28	TRBJ2-1	.	TGTGCCAGCAGTTTACTCGGCAGGGGGCTTATGACCAACAATGAGCAGTTCTTC	CASSLLGRGLMTNNEQFF
.	TRBV20-1	TRBJ1-5	many	TGCAGTGCTAAGGCGGGTCGGCAGCCCCAGCATTTT	CSAKAGRQPQHF
.	TRBV20-1	TRBJ2-5	many	TGCAGTGCTAAACAGATTCAAGAGACCCAGTACTTC	CSAKQIQETQYF
.	TRBV7-8	TRBJ2-7	.	TGTGCCGGTAGGGCAGCGTCAAGCTACGAGCAGTACTTC	CAGRAASSYEQYF
TRBD2	TRBV6-5	TRBJ2-3	.	TGTGCCAGCAGTTACCGACGTAGCGGGGGCACAGATACGCAGTATTTT	CASSYRRSGGTDTQYF
TRBD2	TRBV9	TRBJ2-7	few	TGTGCCAGCAGCGTTAGCGGGGTTCCCTACGAGCAGTACTTC	CASSVSGVPYEQYF
TRBD2	TRBV5-1	TRBJ2-1	many	TGCGCCAGCAGGCCGTCAAGCGGGAGCTCCTACAATGAGCAGTTCTTC	CASRPSSGSSYNEQFF
TRBD2	TRBV6-1	TRBJ2-7	many	TGTGCCAGCAGTGATGGGGGGGGGAGCTCCTACGAGCAGTACTTC	CASSDGGGSSYEQYF
TRBD2	TRBV20-1	TRBJ2-7	.	TGCAGTGCTAGAGACGGACTAGCGGGGACCTACGAGCAGTACTTC	CSARDGLAGTYEQYF
.	TRBV30	TRBJ2-4	.	TGTGCCTGGAGTATTCCCGGGGGCATTCAGTACTTC	CAWSIPGGIQYF
.	TRBV20-1	TRBJ2-3	few	TGCAGTGCCCTAACAGGAGCTCCCAGCACAGATACGCAGTATTTT	CSALTGAPSTDTQYF
TRBD1	TRBV6-1	TRBJ1-1	many	TGTGCCAGCAGTCAAGGACAGGGGAAGACTGAAGCTTTCTTT	CASSQGQGKTEAFF
.	TRBV6-6	TRBJ1-1	many	TGTGCCAGCAGTTACTCGGCGGGACTCTGGGGTGGCCCGTCAGCGGGACACTGGAACACTGAAGCTTTCTTT	CASSYSAGLWGGPSAGHWNTEAFF
.	TRBV11-2	TRBJ2-7	many	TGTGCCAGCAGCTTAGAGGGGGGCAGGATAAGCTCCTACGAGCAGTACTTC	CASSLEGGRISSYEQYF
.	TRBV3-1	TRBJ1-5	.	TGTGCCAGCAGCCCTCCAGGGCGTCAGCCCCAGCATTTT	CASSPPGRQPQHF
TRBD1	TRBV14	TRBJ1-2	many	TGTGCCAGCAGCCAGGGCAGGGGGCCCTATGGCTACACCTTC	CASSQGRGPYGYTF
.	TRBV20-1	TRBJ1-1	many	TGCAGTGCTAGTGCACCGGGGGTGAACACTGAAGCTTTCTTT	CSASAPGVNTEAFF
.	TRBV12-3/TRBV12-4	TRBJ1-1	.	TGTGCCAGCAGTTTTGAGAGTTGGGGTGAAGCTTTCTTT	CASSFESWGEAFF
.	TRBV7-6	TRBJ2-3	few	TGTGCCAGCAGCTTAGTATCCGGGACCGCCCCAGATACGCAGTATTTT	CASSLVSGTAPDTQYF
TRBD1	TRBV11-2	TRBJ1-5	few	TGTGCCAGCAGCCGCACAGGGGCCGGAGGTCAGCCCCAGCATTTT	CASSRTGAGGQPQHF
TRBD2	TRBV7-8	TRBJ2-1	.	TGTGCCAGCAGCCCGACGGTCGGGAGGGCGGGCCATGAGCAGTTCTTC	CASSPTVGRAGHEQFF
.	TRBV14	TRBJ2-3	many	TGTGCCAGCAGCCAATACAGGGAGTTAGAAGATACGCAGTATTTT	CASSQYRELEDTQYF
.	TRBV29-1	TRBJ1-1	.	TGCACGGGGGGGGGCGCGGAAACTGAAGCTTTCTTT	CTGGGAETEAFF
.	TRBV4-1	TRBJ2-3	many	TGCGCCAGCAGCCAACAAGATACGCAGTATTTT	CASSQQDTQYF
TRBD1	TRBV12-3/TRBV12-4	TRBJ1-6	.	TGTGCCAGCAGTTCGGCAGGGGGCCTTTCACCCCTCCACTTT	CASSSAGGLSPLHF
.	TRBV7-2	TRBJ2-3	few	TGTGCCAGCAGCTTAGTTTACAGGGCTAGCACAGATACGCAGTATTTT	CASSLVYRASTDTQYF
.	TRBV12-3/TRBV12-4	TRBJ2-1	.	TGTGCCAGCAGCAACTCTCCGGGCGGACTTACTTTCTTC	CASSNSPGGLTFF
TRBD1	TRBV7-2	TRBJ2-3	few	TGTGCCAGCAGCGACGGACAGGGCGCCTATACGCAGTATTTT	CASSDGQGAYTQYF
.	TRBV7-9	TRBJ2-5	.	TGTGCCAGCAGCTTAGTCAACAGGCCAGAGACCCAGTACTTC	CASSLVNRPETQYF
.	TRBV6-2/TRBV6-3	TRBJ2-1	.	TGTGCCAGCAGTTACTCGTCTTTCACCTGGGTAGGGCGAGGGTACAATGAGCAGTTCTTC	CASSYSSFTWVGRGYNEQFF
TRBD1	TRBV6-1	TRBJ1-5	few	TGTGCCAGCAGTGCTCGGGGACAGGGGGGGCAGCCCCAGCATTTT	CASSARGQGGQPQHF
.	TRBV29-1	TRBJ2-5	few	TGCAGCAAGACGGAAGTCGGCGAGACCCAGTACTTC	CSKTEVGETQYF
TRBD2	TRBV29-1	TRBJ2-1	.	TGCAGCGTTGAATATAAACTAGCGGGAGATTATGAGCAGTTCTTC	CSVEYKLAGDYEQFF
.	TRBV12-3/TRBV12-4	TRBJ2-7	many	TGTGCCAGCAGTTTAGGGCAGGAGCCTTCCTACGAGCAGTACTTC	CASSLGQEPSYEQYF
.	TRBV3-1	TRBJ2-1	few	TGTGCCAGCAGCCAATGGCCCCCGGGATCCTCCTACAATGAGCAGTTCTTC	CASSQWPPGSSYNEQFF
.	TRBV9	TRBJ2-2	.	TGTGCCAGCAGCGTACTGGAGTCGAACACCGGGGAGCTGTTTTTT	CASSVLESNTGELFF
TRBD1	TRBV6-5	TRBJ2-7	few	TGTGCCAGCAGTTACCGTCCCCCATCCGGGACAGGGGGTTCCTACGAGCAGTACTTC	CASSYRPPSGTGGSYEQYF
TRBD2	TRBV12-3/TRBV12-4	TRBJ2-1	.	TGTGCCAGCAGTTTCCGAAGTCTAGCGGGTATCAATGAGCAGTTCTTC	CASSFRSLAGINEQFF
.	TRBV20-1	TRBJ1-3	few	TGCAGTGCGCGACCTCTCGGAAACACCATATATTTT	CSARPLGNTIYF
.	TRBV29-1	TRBJ2-1	.	TGCAGCGCCCTAGGTTGGCCCTACAATGAGCAGTTCTTC	CSALGWPYNEQFF
.	TRBV20-1	TRBJ1-4	.	TGCAGTGCTAGAAGGTCAGCAACTAATGAAAAACTGTTTTTT	CSARRSATNEKLFF
.	TRBV12-3/TRBV12-4	TRBJ2-3	many	TGTGCCAGCAGCTGGAGGGGGCCCACAGATACGCAGTATTTT	CASSWRGPTDTQYF
TRBD2	TRBV4-1	TRBJ2-4	.	TGCGCCAGCAGCCGGGGACTAGCGGGGGGGCTAGCCAAAAACATTCAGTACTTC	CASSRGLAGGLAKNIQYF
.	TRBV5-5	TRBJ2-6	.	TGTGCCAGCAGCTTGGGGACAGTCTCTGGGGCCAACGTCCTGACTTTC	CASSLGTVSGANVLTF
.	TRBV5-8	TRBJ1-5	many	TGTGCCAGCCTCAGCAGCAGGGATAGCAATCAGCCCCAGCATTTT	CASLSSRDSNQPQHF
.	TRBV4-3	TRBJ2-1	many	TGCGCCAGCAGCCAAGATTTGGCTTCGGATGAGCAGTTCTTC	CASSQDLASDEQFF
TRBD1	TRBV11-1	TRBJ2-2	few	TGTGCCAGCAGCTTAAAAGGGCAAATCCGGGACAGGGTTTGGAACACCGGGGAGCTGTTTTTT	CASSLKGQIRDRVWNTGELFF
.	TRBV7-2	TRBJ2-7	.	TGTGCCAGCAGCTTAGGGGGTATGCGGCCCTCCTACGAGCAGTACTTC	CASSLGGMRPSYEQYF
TRBD2	TRBV28	TRBJ2-2	few	TGTGCCAGCAGTTTCCTAGCCGGGACTAGCGGCAACACCGGGGAGCTGTTTTTT	CASSFLAGTSGNTGELFF
.	TRBV6-1	TRBJ2-1	.	TGTGCCAGCAGCGAACTACGTTACAATGAGCAGTTCTTC	CASSELRYNEQFF
TRBD2	TRBV4-1	TRBJ2-4	.	TGCGCCAGCAGCTGGACTAGCGGGGGGGTACTAGCCAAAAACATTCAGTACTTC	CASSWTSGGVLAKNIQYF
.	TRBV7-7	TRBJ1-1	.	TGTGCTAGCAGCCTGGACGTAGACACTGAAGCTTTCTTT	CASSLDVDTEAFF
TRBD1	TRBV10-3	TRBJ1-6	few	TGTGCCATCAGCCGGGACAGCGGGAATTCACCCCTCCACTTT	CAISRDSGNSPLHF
TRBD2	TRBV24-1	TRBJ2-7	few	TGTGCCACCAGTGACACTAGCGGGGCCCCCTACGAGCAGTACTTC	CATSDTSGAPYEQYF
.	TRBV12-3/TRBV12-4	TRBJ2-3	.	TGTGCCTGCAGCCCCGGACAGAGCACAGATACGCAGTATTTT	CACSPGQSTDTQYF
TRBD1	TRBV6-1	TRBJ2-3	few	TGTGCCAGCAGCCAGACAGGGTCTTTATCAGATACGCAGTATTTT	CASSQTGSLSDTQYF
.	TRBV7-3	TRBJ2-1	.	TGTGCCAGCAGCTTAACCGGGAACAAATACAATGAGCAGTTCTTC	CASSLTGNKYNEQFF
TRBD2	TRBV11-1	TRBJ2-2	few	TGTGCCAGCAGCCTAGTCGCGGGACTAGCGGCCTGGTGGGGAACCGGGGAGCTGTTTTTT	CASSLVAGLAAWWGTGELFF